This T cell receptor beta chain was retrieved from a study of Tregs in tolerant kidney transplant recipients. V shed 0 bases and J shed 9 bases, with 14 bases lying between them. The CDR3 is 13 residues long. CDR1 is GTSNPN, CDR2 SVGIG, per germline (reference sequence). CD4+CD25+CD127- Tregs, CD4+CD25- non-Tregs, CD4 and CD8 cells were sorted. Assay: immunoSEQ multiplex PCR; the TCRdb copy retains only in-frame clones and omits some. The sample records approximately 60,000 clones, around 88% being singletons. Of note for this clone: No antigen is known for it.

Points from the study as a whole: Validation in larger populations is needed because few patients were studied. Biological reproducibility was not directly addressed in this study. Activated donor B cell expansion appeared to reveal the most relevant donor-specific TCRbeta repertoire.

The V and J genes are TRBV30 and TRBJ1-2, with D possibly matching TRBD1 (6 bases). This receptor was obtained from a human donor in good health. Sample: CD4+ T cells from blood. In DNA form, the CDR3 reads TGTGCCTGGAGTGTACTGGGGGCCGGGAGCTACACCTTC. It codes for CAWSVLGAGSYTF. Complete variable domain (other parts from reference TRBV30 and TRBJ1-2): SQTIHQWPATLVQPVGSPLSLECTVEGTSNPNLYWYRQAAGRGLQLLFYSVGIGQISSEVPQNLSASRPQDRQFILSSKKLLLSDSGFYLCAWSVLGAGSYTFGSGTRLTVV.